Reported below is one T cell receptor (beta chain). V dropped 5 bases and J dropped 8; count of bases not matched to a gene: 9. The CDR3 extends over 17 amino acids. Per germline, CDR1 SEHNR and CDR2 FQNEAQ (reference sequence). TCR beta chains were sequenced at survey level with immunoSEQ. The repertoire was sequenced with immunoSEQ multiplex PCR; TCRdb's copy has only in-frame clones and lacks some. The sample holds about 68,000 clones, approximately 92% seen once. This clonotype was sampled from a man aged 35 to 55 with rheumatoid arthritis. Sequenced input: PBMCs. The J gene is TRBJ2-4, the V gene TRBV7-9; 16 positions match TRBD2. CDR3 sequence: CASSRGTSGRGVDIQYF. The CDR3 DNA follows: TGTGCCAGCAGCCGCGGGACTAGCGGGAGGGGGGTAGACATTCAGTACTTC. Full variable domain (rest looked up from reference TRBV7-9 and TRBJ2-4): DTGVSQNPRHKITKRGQNVTFRCDPISEHNRLYWYRQTLGQGPEFLTYFQNEAQLEKSRLLSDRFSAERPKGSFSTLEIQRTEQGDSAMYLCASSRGTSGRGVDIQYFGAGTRLSVL.